This T cell receptor (beta chain) emerged from a study of cytomegalovirus exposure and HLA in healthy donors. General study points: Among TCR beta chains, those listed as cytomegalovirus-associated numbered over 150. Published work reported that the classifier diagnosed cytomegalovirus status with high specificity and sensitivity. A later analysis found first-cohort TCR clusters tended to co-occur in the approximately 110 validation repertoires.

The table came from immunoSEQ multiplex PCR; TCRdb's copy has only in-frame clones and leaves some out. The top ten clones hold about 0.86% of a sample with about 280,000 clones, around nine tenths of them seen once. On this clone: As yet, its antigen is unknown.

CDR1 SGHRS and CDR2 YFSETQ come from the germline V gene. Trimming removed 5 bases at V and 0 bases at J, with 6 bases between. The length of the CDR3 is 13 residues. Specimen: PBMCs. The TCR was taken from a young woman in good health and CMV-seronegative. The chain carries TRBV5-1 and TRBJ1-3; the D is unclear. The CDR3 spells CASRSVSGNTIYF. The CDR3 nucleotides read TGCGCCAGCAGATCAGTCTCTGGAAACACCATATATTTT.